These 18 T cell receptor beta chains originate from one sample sequenced in a study of shared clonotypes between healthy human individuals. Produced via immunoSEQ multiplex PCR; TCRdb's table is partial and in-frame only. The sample comprises fewer than 600,000 clones, around 79% of which are singletons, and approximately 13% rests with the top ten. The sequenced sample consisted of PBMCs. Receptors were obtained from a woman aged 40 to 50 in good health. Some clones in this sample may be carry-over from other donors' samples.

The count of this clone is one. The chain joins TRBV30 to TRBJ2-1; no clear D. Looked up from germline, CDR1 is GTSNPN and CDR2 is SVGIG (reference sequence). This CDR3 has 12 residues. Trimming shortened V by 1 base and J by 1 base, and 2 bases separated the two germline ends. CDR3 in amino acids: CAWSGSYNEQFF. CDR3 nucleotide sequence: TGTGCCTGGAGTGGGTCCTACAATGAGCAGTTCTTC. The full variable domain, completed using reference TRBV30 and TRBJ2-1, is SQTIHQWPATLVQPVGSPLSLECTVEGTSNPNLYWYRQAAGRGLQLLFYSVGIGQISSEVPQNLSASRPQDRQFILSSKKLLLSDSGFYLCAWSGSYNEQFFGPGTRLTVL.

This clone showed up just once. This sequence joins TRBV7-9 and TRBJ2-5; 7 positions match TRBD1. Germline loops: CDR1 SEHNR, CDR2 FQNEAQ (reference sequence). This CDR3 contains 13 residues. V was pared by 5 bases and J by 5 bases, with 5 bases of the junction left unmatched. The CDR3: CASSMTGYETQYF. CDR3 coding DNA: TGTGCCAGCAGCATGACAGGGTACGAGACCCAGTACTTC.

The table lists this clone with a few counts. The chain employs TRBV4-3 and TRBJ2-6; possibly TRBD1 or TRBD2 for D (5 bases each). V was pared by 0 bases and J by 2 bases, with 11 bases between. This CDR3 is built from 17 residues. Germline lookup yields CDR1 LGHNA and CDR2 YSLEER. In DNA form, the CDR3 reads TGCGCCAGCAGCCAAGAGGGGGTAGGAACTGGGGCCAACGTCCTGACTTTC. Protein product: CASSQEGVGTGANVLTF.

The J gene is TRBJ2-3, the V gene TRBV7-2; D not certain. The CDR3 is made up of 12 amino acids. Germline V gene lookup returns CDR1 SGHTA and CDR2 FQGNSA. Trimming removed 5 bases at V and 7 bases at J, with 10 bases between. The CDR3 nucleotides are TGTGCCAGCAGCCCTCAGAGGTATACGCAGTATTTT. Translated: CASSPQRYTQYF.

The rearrangement uses TRBV7-9 and TRBJ2-7; D tentatively reads TRBD1 or TRBD2 (5 bases each). Germline V gene data show CDR1 as SEHNR and CDR2 as FQNEAQ (reference sequence). V was pared by 4 bases and J by 3 bases, with 16 bases between. The CDR3 length is 15 residues. CDR3 bases: TGTGCCAGCAGCTCCCTCGGGGCGACAGACTACGAGCAGTACTTC. Protein: CASSSLGATDYEQYF.

The J gene is TRBJ1-1, the V gene TRBV9; the D gene is possibly TRBD1 (5 bases). Germline values: CDR1 SGDLS, CDR2 YYNGEE. Trimming pared 1 base from V and 2 bases from J, leaving 9 bases between. The CDR3 extends over 14 amino acids. In DNA, the CDR3 is TGTGCCAGCAGCGTAAGACAGAGTAACACTGAAGCTTTCTTT. As protein: CASSVRQSNTEAFF.

The V call is TRBV9, the J call TRBJ2-7, with TRBD1 matching over 8 bases. CDR1 and CDR2 (germline): SGDLS, YYNGEE. Trimming cost V 2 bases and J 6 bases; bases outside gene matches: 10. This CDR3 comprises 15 residues. DNA of the CDR3: TGTGCCAGCAGCGTTGACAGGGGCCTCGTTGGCGAGCAGTACTTC. Encoded protein: CASSVDRGLVGEQYF.

The V call is TRBV5-1, the J call TRBJ2-1, with 7 bases aligning to TRBD2. Germline V lookup: CDR1 SGHRS, CDR2 YFSETQ. The CDR3 contains 15 residues. V lost 4 bases and J lost 1; bases outside the gene matches: 5. The CDR3 region has the DNA TGCGCCAGCAGCCGTTCGGGAGGTTCCTACAATGAGCAGTTCTTC. Translation: CASSRSGGSYNEQFF.

CDR3 amino acids: CASRGDLTREQYF. CDR3 DNA: TGTGCCAGCAGGGGGGACCTCACTCGGGAGCAGTACTTC. The chain joins TRBV6-5 to TRBJ2-7; tentatively, D is TRBD1 or TRBD2 (5 bases each). The germline V gene encodes CDR1 MNHEY and CDR2 SVGAGI. V lost 6 bases and J lost 7, with 16 bases in between. The CDR3 loop spans 13 amino acids.

In this sample, this clone turned up once. V gene TRBV28 combines with J gene TRBJ1-5; D ambiguous. This CDR3 contains 17 residues. The germline V and J ends were trimmed by 1 base and 4 bases, with 17 bases remaining between them. The V gene's germline CDR1 is MDHEN and CDR2 SYDVKM. This chain's CDR3 is CASSLLLGGRSNQPQHF. CDR3 DNA: TGTGCCAGCAGTTTATTACTCGGTGGCAGGTCAAATCAGCCCCAGCATTTT.

The CDR3 DNA sequence: TGTGCCAGTAGTATGTGGACAGGGGGTGAGTCGGAGCAGTTCTTC. Protein: CASSMWTGGESEQFF. The chain couples TRBV19 to TRBJ2-1; 10 positions match TRBD1. CDR3 length: 15 amino acids. In germline, CDR1 is LNHDA, CDR2 SQIVND (reference sequence). Trimming at V came to 3 bases and at J to 10 bases, leaving 9 bases not matched to a gene.

This clone was seen once. The V and J genes are TRBV27 and TRBJ2-7; TRBD2 matches at 13 bases. Germline CDR1 MNHEY, CDR2 SMNVEV (reference sequence). The CDR3 spans 15 residues. V lost 4 bases, J lost 4 bases, and 4 bases stayed unmatched. The chain's CDR3 is CASSSWTSGSYEQYF. The CDR3 DNA is TGTGCCAGCAGTTCCTGGACTAGCGGGAGTTACGAGCAGTACTTC.

This chain connects TRBV7-3 to TRBJ2-3; TRBD1 might be the D (7 bases). Germline V lookup: CDR1 SGHTA, CDR2 FQGTGA. V lost 2 bases and J lost 0, with 9 bases in between. The CDR3 is 15 amino acids. The DNA for the CDR3 is TGTGCCAGCAGCTTAGCGGGACAGAGCACAGATACGCAGTATTTT. Translation: CASSLAGQSTDTQYF.

V usage is TRBV2 and J usage is TRBJ2-7; D is perhaps TRBD1 or TRBD2 (7 bases each). V was shortened by 4 bases and J by 0 bases, with 22 bases between the two germline ends. This CDR3 is 18 amino acids long. From germline, CDR1 is SNHLY and CDR2 FYNNEI. CDR3 in amino acids: CASSGPLRGEGASYEQYF. CDR3 sequence (DNA): TGTGCCAGCAGTGGCCCGCTACGGGGGGAGGGGGCCTCCTACGAGCAGTACTTC. The full variable domain, its missing parts supplied by reference TRBV2 and TRBJ2-7, is EPEVTQTPSHQVTQMGQEVILRCVPISNHLYFYWYRQILGQKVEFLVSFYNNEISEKSEIFDDQFSVERPDGSNFTLKIRSTKLEDSAMYFCASSGPLRGEGASYEQYFGPGTRLTVT.

The CDR3 nucleotides are TGTGCCAGCAGCGAGGAGACTAGCTGGGGTTCAGATACGCAGTATTTT. It is translated as CASSEETSWGSDTQYF. The chain has TRBV9 and TRBJ2-3; 7 nucleotides line up with TRBD2. V dropped 3 bases and J dropped 4; count of bases not matched to a gene: 11. The germline gives CDR1 SGDLS, CDR2 YYNGEE. The CDR3 is 16 amino acids.

This clone was observed a single time. V gene TRBV7-8 combines with J gene TRBJ2-7; 7 bases line up with TRBD2. Germline V gene sequence: CDR1 SGHVS, CDR2 FQNEAQ. The trim removed 2 bases at V and 3 bases at J, leaving 4 bases unmatched. The CDR3 runs 14 residues. As DNA, the CDR3 is TGTGCCAGCAGCTTAACCGGGGGGTACTACGAGCAGTACTTC. This sequence encodes CASSLTGGYYEQYF.

This clone was counted only a few times. The chain combines TRBV28 with TRBJ1-2; D remains unclear. CDR1 MDHEN and CDR2 SYDVKM come from the germline V gene. There are 11 residues in the CDR3. V was pared by 3 bases and J by 7 bases, with 6 bases between. The CDR3 bases are TGTGCCAGCAGTTTTTGGGGTGGCTACACCTTC. Translation gives CASSFWGGYTF.

In this sample, this clone turned up a few times. The V and J genes are TRBV5-1 and TRBJ2-4; 9 bases match TRBD1. The V and J ends lost 2 bases and 6 bases, in that order; junction bases with no gene match: 3. Germline V lookup: CDR1 SGHRS, CDR2 YFSETQ. The CDR3 runs to 14 residues. In DNA form, the CDR3 reads TGCGCCAGCAGCTTTGGACAGGGGTCAAACATTCAGTACTTC. This encodes CASSFGQGSNIQYF.